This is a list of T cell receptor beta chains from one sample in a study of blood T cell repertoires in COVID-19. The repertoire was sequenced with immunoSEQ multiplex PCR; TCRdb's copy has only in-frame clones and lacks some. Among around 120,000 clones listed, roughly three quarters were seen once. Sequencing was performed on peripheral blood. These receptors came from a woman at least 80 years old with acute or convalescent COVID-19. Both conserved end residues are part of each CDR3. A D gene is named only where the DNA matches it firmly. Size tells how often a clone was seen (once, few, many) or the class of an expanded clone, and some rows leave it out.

CDR3nt: TGTGCCAGCATCCCCGGGCCAGGGGGAAACACCATATATTTT; CDR3aa: CASIPGPGGNTIYF; abundance: NA; d_gene: NA; j_gene: TRBJ1-3; len: 14; v_gene: TRBV6-6
CDR3nt: TGCGCCAGCAGCTTGACAGGGGAGAACACTGAAGCTTTCTTT; CDR3aa: CASSLTGENTEAFF; abundance: once; d_gene: TRBD1; j_gene: TRBJ1-1; len: 14; v_gene: TRBV5-1
CDR3nt: TGTGCCAGCAGTTACCTAGCGGGAAAGGGATACAATGAGCAGTTCTTC; CDR3aa: CASSYLAGKGYNEQFF; abundance: NA; d_gene: TRBD2; j_gene: TRBJ2-1; len: 16; v_gene: TRBV28
CDR3nt: TGTGCCAGCAGTTCCCACTGGGCTAGCGGGCCAGATACGCAGTATTTT; CDR3aa: CASSSHWASGPDTQYF; abundance: few; d_gene: TRBD2; j_gene: TRBJ2-3; len: 16; v_gene: TRBV27
CDR3nt: TGTGCCAGCAGCCTTCGACAGAACACTGAAGCTTTCTTT; CDR3aa: CASSLRQNTEAFF; abundance: NA; d_gene: NA; j_gene: TRBJ1-1; len: 13; v_gene: TRBV3-1/TRBV3-2
CDR3nt: TGCGCCAGCAGCCTGGTGGGGAGGGTCACCGGGGAGCTGTTTTTT; CDR3aa: CASSLVGRVTGELFF; abundance: NA; d_gene: TRBD2; j_gene: TRBJ2-2; len: 15; v_gene: TRBV4-1
CDR3nt: TGTGCCAGCAGTTATAACAGGGAGAAGTATGGCTACACCTTC; CDR3aa: CASSYNREKYGYTF; abundance: NA; d_gene: NA; j_gene: TRBJ1-2; len: 14; v_gene: TRBV6-5
CDR3nt: TGTGCCAGCAGCCTCGACAGGGTTCTAGGAGATACGCAGTATTTT; CDR3aa: CASSLDRVLGDTQYF; abundance: NA; d_gene: TRBD1; j_gene: TRBJ2-3; len: 15; v_gene: TRBV7-2
CDR3nt: TGTGCCAGCAGCTTAGTAGAGGAGACCCAGTACTTC; CDR3aa: CASSLVEETQYF; abundance: NA; d_gene: NA; j_gene: TRBJ2-5; len: 12; v_gene: TRBV7-8
CDR3nt: TGTGCCAGCTCACCTCTTACAGGGACGCCTGAAGCTTTCTTT; CDR3aa: CASSPLTGTPEAFF; abundance: few; d_gene: NA; j_gene: TRBJ1-1; len: 14; v_gene: TRBV18
CDR3nt: TGTGCCAGCAAAGGGGCAGGGGTCGACTCACCCCTCCACTTT; CDR3aa: CASKGAGVDSPLHF; abundance: few; d_gene: NA; j_gene: TRBJ1-6; len: 14; v_gene: TRBV28
CDR3nt: TGTGCCAGCAGCCCACAGTTTAACTATGGCTACACCTTC; CDR3aa: CASSPQFNYGYTF; abundance: NA; d_gene: NA; j_gene: TRBJ1-2; len: 13; v_gene: TRBV16
CDR3nt: TGTGCCAGCGCCTCCGGGCTAGCGGGCTACAATGAGCAGTTCTTC; CDR3aa: CASASGLAGYNEQFF; abundance: NA; d_gene: TRBD2; j_gene: TRBJ2-1; len: 15; v_gene: TRBV6-5
CDR3nt: TGTGCCAGCAGCCCCGACGGGACTAGCACAGATACGCAGTATTTT; CDR3aa: CASSPDGTSTDTQYF; abundance: NA; d_gene: NA; j_gene: TRBJ2-3; len: 15; v_gene: TRBV11-2
CDR3nt: TGTGCCAGCAGCCCGGAGGGGTCTCAGCCCCAGCATTTT; CDR3aa: CASSPEGSQPQHF; abundance: NA; d_gene: NA; j_gene: TRBJ1-5; len: 13; v_gene: TRBV7-2
CDR3nt: TGCGCCAGCAGCTTGGCGGGGTTGGACTATGGCTACACCTTC; CDR3aa: CASSLAGLDYGYTF; abundance: NA; d_gene: NA; j_gene: TRBJ1-2; len: 14; v_gene: TRBV5-1
CDR3nt: TGTGCCAGCAGTGGTCGCGGGGGCGCGAGCTCCTATAATTCACCCCTCCACTTT; CDR3aa: CASSGRGGASSYNSPLHF; abundance: NA; d_gene: NA; j_gene: TRBJ1-6; len: 18; v_gene: TRBV25-1
CDR3nt: TGCGCCAGCAGCCCGGGGGTGGCTAGCGGATTCCAAGAGACCCAGTACTTC; CDR3aa: CASSPGVASGFQETQYF; abundance: few; d_gene: TRBD2; j_gene: TRBJ2-5; len: 17; v_gene: TRBV5-1
CDR3nt: TGTGCCAGCAGCCAAGCGACAGGGTTTCAGCCCCAGCATTTT; CDR3aa: CASSQATGFQPQHF; abundance: NA; d_gene: TRBD1; j_gene: TRBJ1-5; len: 14; v_gene: TRBV4-2
CDR3nt: TGTGCCGCATGCAGCTCCTATAATTCACCCCTCCACTTT; CDR3aa: CAACSSYNSPLHF; abundance: few; d_gene: NA; j_gene: TRBJ1-6; len: 13; v_gene: TRBV2
CDR3nt: TGTGCCAGCAGCCGTTCGGGGAGACTGAACACTGAAGCTTTCTTT; CDR3aa: CASSRSGRLNTEAFF; abundance: NA; d_gene: NA; j_gene: TRBJ1-1; len: 15; v_gene: TRBV7-9
CDR3nt: TGTGCCAGCAGCCTTCTTGGTAGCGGGAGCTTAGGCACAGATACGCAGTATTTT; CDR3aa: CASSLLGSGSLGTDTQYF; abundance: NA; d_gene: TRBD2; j_gene: TRBJ2-3; len: 18; v_gene: TRBV7-3
CDR3nt: TGTGCCAGCAGCTTAAGTCAGTTGAACACTGAAGCTTTCTTT; CDR3aa: CASSLSQLNTEAFF; abundance: NA; d_gene: NA; j_gene: TRBJ1-1; len: 14; v_gene: TRBV7-8
CDR3nt: TGCAGCGTTGGACAGGGGATCGATGGCTACACCTTC; CDR3aa: CSVGQGIDGYTF; abundance: NA; d_gene: TRBD1; j_gene: TRBJ1-2; len: 12; v_gene: TRBV29-1
CDR3nt: TGCGCCAGCAGCTTGGTACCGGGTGCCGGAAACACCATATATTTT; CDR3aa: CASSLVPGAGNTIYF; abundance: NA; d_gene: NA; j_gene: TRBJ1-3; len: 15; v_gene: TRBV5-1
CDR3nt: TGTGCCAGCAGTTTCGGAGGGGATCAGCCCCAGCATTTT; CDR3aa: CASSFGGDQPQHF; abundance: NA; d_gene: NA; j_gene: TRBJ1-5; len: 13; v_gene: TRBV27
CDR3nt: TGTGCCACCAGCAGAGATCGGGGTGAGACCCAGTACTTC; CDR3aa: CATSRDRGETQYF; abundance: NA; d_gene: NA; j_gene: TRBJ2-5; len: 13; v_gene: TRBV15
CDR3nt: TGTGCCAGCAGCGACAGGGGCTCAGAGGCTGGAAACACCATATATTTT; CDR3aa: CASSDRGSEAGNTIYF; abundance: once; d_gene: TRBD1; j_gene: TRBJ1-3; len: 16; v_gene: TRBV2
CDR3nt: TGTGCCAGCAGCTCGGGGGGGACCGTTTCGGGATACACCGGGGAGCTGTTTTTT; CDR3aa: CASSSGGTVSGYTGELFF; abundance: NA; d_gene: TRBD2; j_gene: TRBJ2-2; len: 18; v_gene: TRBV5-4
CDR3nt: TGTGCCAGCAGCCCTCGGGGGGCCCAAGAGACCCAGTACTTC; CDR3aa: CASSPRGAQETQYF; abundance: few; d_gene: NA; j_gene: TRBJ2-5; len: 14; v_gene: TRBV6-2/TRBV6-3
CDR3nt: TGTGCCAGCACAGGACAGGGGAATTCACCCCTCCACTTT; CDR3aa: CASTGQGNSPLHF; abundance: NA; d_gene: TRBD1; j_gene: TRBJ1-6; len: 13; v_gene: TRBV2
CDR3nt: TGTGCCAGCAGCGCCTCTAGCACAGATACGCAGTATTTT; CDR3aa: CASSASSTDTQYF; abundance: NA; d_gene: NA; j_gene: TRBJ2-3; len: 13; v_gene: TRBV9
CDR3nt: TGTGCCAGCAGTCGACAGGGAATGAGCTATGGCTACACCTTC; CDR3aa: CASSRQGMSYGYTF; abundance: few; d_gene: TRBD1; j_gene: TRBJ1-2; len: 14; v_gene: TRBV27
CDR3nt: TGTGCCAGCAGCGTAGGACAGGGAACGACTCATTCACCCCTCCACTTT; CDR3aa: CASSVGQGTTHSPLHF; abundance: NA; d_gene: TRBD1; j_gene: TRBJ1-6; len: 16; v_gene: TRBV9
CDR3nt: TGTGCCAGCCTTAGAACAACTAATGAAAAACTGTTTTTT; CDR3aa: CASLRTTNEKLFF; abundance: NA; d_gene: NA; j_gene: TRBJ1-4; len: 13; v_gene: TRBV6-5
CDR3nt: TGTGCCAGCAGCTTAACAGGCTCGGGTGGCTACACCTTC; CDR3aa: CASSLTGSGGYTF; abundance: NA; d_gene: NA; j_gene: TRBJ1-2; len: 13; v_gene: TRBV7-2
CDR3nt: TGTGCCAGCAGCGAGGCGGTCTCTGGGGCCAACGTCCTGACTTTC; CDR3aa: CASSEAVSGANVLTF; abundance: NA; d_gene: NA; j_gene: TRBJ2-6; len: 15; v_gene: TRBV2
CDR3nt: TGTGCCAGCAGTTCCAGGGTCCTTAATGAAAAACTGTTTTTT; CDR3aa: CASSSRVLNEKLFF; abundance: NA; d_gene: NA; j_gene: TRBJ1-4; len: 14; v_gene: TRBV27
CDR3nt: TGTGCCAGCAGCCCTAGGGGATATAATCAGCCCCAGCATTTT; CDR3aa: CASSPRGYNQPQHF; abundance: few; d_gene: NA; j_gene: TRBJ1-5; len: 14; v_gene: TRBV7-2
CDR3nt: TGTGCCAGCAGCCCCCGACAGGGCCACACTGAAGCTTTCTTT; CDR3aa: CASSPRQGHTEAFF; abundance: once; d_gene: TRBD1; j_gene: TRBJ1-1; len: 14; v_gene: TRBV7-8
CDR3nt: TGTGCCAGCAGTCCAGGGAACTCTGGAAACACCATATATTTT; CDR3aa: CASSPGNSGNTIYF; abundance: NA; d_gene: NA; j_gene: TRBJ1-3; len: 14; v_gene: TRBV6-5
CDR3nt: TGTGCCAGCAGTTACAGAACTGGTCGGGAGACCCAGTACTTC; CDR3aa: CASSYRTGRETQYF; abundance: NA; d_gene: NA; j_gene: TRBJ2-5; len: 14; v_gene: TRBV6-5
CDR3nt: TGTGCCAGCAGTTTGTCGACAGGGGGCAGGAATCAGCCCCAGCATTTT; CDR3aa: CASSLSTGGRNQPQHF; abundance: few; d_gene: TRBD1; j_gene: TRBJ1-5; len: 16; v_gene: TRBV27
CDR3nt: TGTGCCAGCTCCCTCAGCGATTCTTATAATTCACCCCTCCACTTT; CDR3aa: CASSLSDSYNSPLHF; abundance: NA; d_gene: NA; j_gene: TRBJ1-6; len: 15; v_gene: TRBV18
CDR3nt: TGTGCCAGCTCACCCCTCTTCTGGACTAACCTGGGAGGGGAGCTGTTTTTT; CDR3aa: CASSPLFWTNLGGELFF; abundance: NA; d_gene: NA; j_gene: TRBJ2-2; len: 17; v_gene: TRBV18
CDR3nt: TGTGCCAGTAGTCTTGGGTCCCGCACAGGTACGCAGTATTTT; CDR3aa: CASSLGSRTGTQYF; abundance: NA; d_gene: NA; j_gene: TRBJ2-3; len: 14; v_gene: TRBV19